Below are 20 T cell receptor beta chains sequenced from a single sample in a study of T cell repertoires in cytomegalovirus infection. TCRdb independently ran MiXCR on the reads; one entry per CDR3 protein. In the table there are fewer than 250,000 distinct CDR3 sequences, roughly 22% of which are singletons. Sample: CD8+ T cells from PBMCs. The receptor source for this set is a human donor in good health (CMV status not recorded). Some clones in this sample may be carry-over from other donors' samples.

The chain combines TRBV20-1 with TRBJ2-7; 8 nucleotides agree with TRBD1. The CDR3 has 14 residues. CDR1 is DFQATT and CDR2 is SNEGSKA in the germline V gene (reference sequence). V dropped 0 bases and J dropped 7; count of bases not matched to a gene: 8. In DNA form, the CDR3 reads TGCAGTGCTAGAGATGTTCAGGGGGCGGAGGAGCAGTACTTC. Its protein product is CSARDVQGAEEQYF.

This clonotype was seen more than once but under ten times. The chain is built from TRBV4-1 and TRBJ1-1; 9 bases align to TRBD1. In germline, CDR1 is MGHRA, CDR2 YSYEKL. This CDR3 has 16 amino acids. V trimming: 0 bases; J trimming: 4 bases; junction bases outside the gene matches: 6. CDR3 residues: CASSQEDGTGSTEAFF. For the CDR3, the DNA is TGCGCCAGCAGCCAAGAAGACGGGACAGGGAGCACTGAAGCTTTCTTT.

The J gene is TRBJ2-3, the V gene TRBV28, with TRBD1 identical over 7 bases. Trimming removed 6 bases from V and 3 bases from J; junction bases left unmatched: 9. CDR1 and CDR2 (germline): MDHEN, SYDVKM. This CDR3 has 15 amino acids. The CDR3 loop is CASSSGTVYTDTQYF. CDR3 nucleotide sequence: TGTGCCAGCAGCTCCGGGACAGTATATACAGATACGCAGTATTTT.

Only a few counts were recorded for this clonotype. The chain uses TRBV19 and TRBJ1-2; no clear D. The CDR3 is 14 residues long. Looked up from germline, CDR1 is LNHDA and CDR2 is SQIVND (reference sequence). Trimming took 5 bases from V and 5 from J, leaving 15 bases between them. The CDR3 region is CASSPADERYGYTF. The DNA of the CDR3 is TGTGCCAGTAGTCCCGCCGACGAGCGTTATGGCTACACCTTC. Supplemented by reference TRBV19 and TRBJ1-2, the full variable domain reads DGGITQSPKYLFRKEGQNVTLSCEQNLNHDAMYWYRQDPGQGLRLIYYSQIVNDFQKGDIAEGYSVSREKKESFPLTVTSAQKNPTAFYLCASSPADERYGYTFGSGTRLTVV.

This chain connects TRBV27 to TRBJ2-7, with TRBD1 identical over 7 bases. Germline CDR1 and CDR2: MNHEY and SMNVEV (reference sequence). V lost 5 bases to trimming and J lost 4 bases; unmatched junction nucleotides: 8. The CDR3 contains 14 residues. The DNA of the CDR3 is TGTGCCAGCAGTACCGGGACAGCGGCTTACGAGCAGTACTTC. The encoded protein is CASSTGTAAYEQYF.

This chain uses TRBV5-1 with TRBJ1-1; D is possibly TRBD1 (5 bases). Trimming shortened V by 4 bases and J by 4 bases, and 17 bases separated the two germline ends. This CDR3 contains 15 residues. Germline V gene lookup returns CDR1 SGHRS and CDR2 YFSETQ. The CDR3 reads CASSERDGGVTEAFF. The CDR3 region has the DNA TGCGCCAGCAGCGAAAGGGACGGTGGAGTCACTGAAGCTTTCTTT.

The genes are TRBV5-6 and TRBJ2-1, with 12 positions matching TRBD2. Trimming took 7 bases from V and 8 from J; bases not matched to a gene: 4. Germline loops: CDR1 SGHDT, CDR2 YYEEEE. The CDR3 loop spans 13 amino acids. The CDR3 bases are TGTGCCAGCCAACTAGCGGGGGGAGATGAGCAGTTCTTC. Its translation is CASQLAGGDEQFF.

In its sample, this clonotype was seen many times. This rearrangement joins TRBV15 to TRBJ2-3; unclear D gene. Trimming took 0 bases from V and 0 from J, leaving 10 bases between them. Germline assignment: CDR1 LNHNV and CDR2 YYDKDF (reference sequence). The CDR3 totals 16 residues. CDR3 region: CATSREKRSSTDTQYF. Here the CDR3 DNA reads TGTGCCACCAGCAGAGAAAAGAGGTCTAGCACAGATACGCAGTATTTT.

The rearrangement links TRBV12-3 or TRBV12-4 to TRBJ2-2; D ambiguous. The CDR3 spans 15 residues. The V gene lost 4 bases and the J gene lost 1 base, with 10 bases spanning the gap. In DNA form, the CDR3 reads TGTGCCAGCAGTTCCCGCCCATTGAACACCGGGGAGCTGTTTTTT. Encoded protein: CASSSRPLNTGELFF.

This clonotype was found many times. The genes are TRBV7-8 and TRBJ1-2, with 7 bases fitting TRBD1. CDR1 and CDR2 from the germline V gene are SGHVS and FQNEAQ. The trim removed 3 bases at V and 0 bases at J, leaving 4 bases unmatched. The CDR3 loop spans 15 amino acids. Here the CDR3 reads CASSFDRAPNYGYTF. The CDR3 bases are TGTGCCAGCAGCTTTGACAGGGCTCCTAACTATGGCTACACCTTC. The variable domain in full, with the rest retrieved from reference TRBV7-8 and TRBJ1-2, is GAGVSQSPRYKVAKRGQDVALRCDPISGHVSLFWYQQALGQGPEFLTYFQNEAQLDKSGLPSDRFFAERPEGSVSTLKIQRTQQEDSAVYLCASSFDRAPNYGYTFGSGTRLTVV.

The V call is TRBV2, the J call TRBJ1-2; D is undetermined. Germline CDR1 is SNHLY and CDR2 is FYNNEI. The CDR3 totals 14 residues. Between the trimmed V and J ends, which lost 5 bases and 5 bases, there was a span of 15 bases. CDR3 sequence reads: CASSPPLRAYGYTF. CDR3 in DNA: TGTGCCAGCAGTCCACCTCTTCGGGCTTATGGCTACACCTTC.

This clonotype was detected only a few times. The V gene is TRBV29-1, the J gene TRBJ2-2; D might be TRBD2 (6 bases). The germline V and J ends were trimmed by 1 base and 2 bases, with 11 bases remaining between them. The CDR3 runs to 15 residues. Germline values: CDR1 SQVTM, CDR2 ANQGSEA. CDR3 residues: CSVEGRGRNTGELFF. Here the CDR3 DNA reads TGCAGCGTTGAAGGACGGGGGAGAAACACCGGGGAGCTGTTTTTT.

The gene calls are TRBV20-1 and TRBJ2-1; 10 nucleotides agree with TRBD2. V lost 0 bases and J lost 7; bases outside the gene matches: 12. The V gene's germline CDR1 is DFQATT and CDR2 SNEGSKA (reference sequence). The CDR3 has 17 residues. CDR3 nucleotides: TGCAGTGCTAGAGATTACGGGACTAGCGTTTTATTAAATGAGCAGTTCTTC. Translating gives CSARDYGTSVLLNEQFF.

The V and J genes are TRBV7-9 and TRBJ2-7, with D uncertain. The germline CDR1 and CDR2 sequences are SEHNR and FQNEAQ (reference sequence). The CDR3 covers 12 residues. Trimming removed 5 bases at V and 7 bases at J, with 12 bases between. In nucleotides, the CDR3 is TGTGCCAGCAGCGGCGAGACCTGGGAGCAGTACTTC. It yields the protein CASSGETWEQYF.

The V and J genes are TRBV28 and TRBJ2-5, with D perhaps assigned TRBD1 or TRBD2 (6 bases each). The CDR3 is made up of 15 amino acids. V gave up 3 bases and J gave up 5 bases, with 16 bases separating them. Germline CDR1 MDHEN, CDR2 SYDVKM. The DNA for the CDR3 is TGTGCCAGCAGTTTGGCGACGGAGGGGGACGAGACCCAGTACTTC. This encodes CASSLATEGDETQYF. Full variable domain (remainder filled in from reference TRBV28 and TRBJ2-5): DVKVTQSSRYLVKRTGEKVFLECVQDMDHENMFWYRQDPGLGLRLIYFSYDVKMKEKGDIPEGYSVSREKKERFSLILESASTNQTSMYLCASSLATEGDETQYFGPGTRLLVL.

Concerning this clonotype itself: One junction end does not reproduce the germline sequence, and a read error may be involved. This chain links TRBV11-1 with TRBJ1-1; 9 bases agree with TRBD1. The CDR3 runs to 14 residues. Looked up from germline, CDR1 is SGHAT and CDR2 is FQDESV (reference sequence). In nucleotides, the CDR3 is TGTGCCAACAGCCCCTGGACAGGGGACACTGAAGCTTTCTTT. It yields the protein CANSPWTGDTEAFF.

The chain joins TRBV5-1 to TRBJ2-7; D ambiguous. Trimming stripped 0 bases from V and 4 bases from J, with 5 bases between. The CDR3 is made up of 12 amino acids. In germline, CDR1 is SGHRS, CDR2 YFSETQ. The CDR3 is CASSLDQYEQYF. CDR3 nucleotide sequence: TGCGCCAGCAGCTTGGACCAGTACGAGCAGTACTTC.

The chain joins TRBV20-1 to TRBJ2-3; D may be TRBD2 (6 bases). Trimming cost V 0 bases and J 4 bases, with 17 bases left between them. The CDR3 covers 16 residues. Germline lookup yields CDR1 DFQATT and CDR2 SNEGSKA (reference sequence). For the CDR3, the DNA is TGCAGTGCTAGAGATGTAGCGGCCTATCCCCCAGATACGCAGTATTTT. Encoded protein: CSARDVAAYPPDTQYF.

With respect to this clonotype: A read error is possible here, since a much larger clone lies one base away. The rearrangement links TRBV20-1 to TRBJ2-3, with D unclear. V was pared by 5 bases and J by 3 bases, with 12 bases between. Germline V gene data show CDR1 as DFQATT and CDR2 as SNEGSKA (reference sequence). There are 13 residues in the CDR3. CDR3 sequence (DNA): TGCAGTGCTCCTACTCGATGGACAGATACGCAGTATTTT. Translated: CSAPTRWTDTQYF.

In its sample, this clonotype was seen a few times. The chain recombines TRBV20-1 with TRBJ2-5; possibly TRBD1 or TRBD2 for D (5 bases each). The V gene lost 5 bases and the J gene lost 9 bases, with 19 bases spanning the gap. This CDR3 spans 13 amino acids. From germline, CDR1 is DFQATT and CDR2 SNEGSKA (reference sequence). The CDR3 sequence is CSAVGPQDGAQYF. DNA of the CDR3: TGCAGTGCTGTGGGACCTCAAGATGGGGCCCAGTACTTC.